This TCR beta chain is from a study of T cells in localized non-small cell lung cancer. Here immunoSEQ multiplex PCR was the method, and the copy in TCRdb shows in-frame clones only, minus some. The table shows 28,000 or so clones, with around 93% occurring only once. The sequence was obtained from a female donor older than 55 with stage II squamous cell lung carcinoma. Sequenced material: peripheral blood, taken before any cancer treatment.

The CDR3 DNA reads as TGTGCCAGTTCACAGGGACCAACTCAAAACATTCAGTACTTC. Amino acids: CASSQGPTQNIQYF. This chain connects TRBV19 to TRBJ2-4, with D perhaps matching TRBD1 (6 bases). The germline V gene has CDR1 LNHDA and CDR2 SQIVND (reference sequence). Trimming shortened V by 8 bases and J by 5 bases, and 16 bases separated the two germline ends. This CDR3 contains 14 residues. Together with reference TRBV19 and TRBJ2-4, the CDR3 gives the full variable domain: DGGITQSPKYLFRKEGQNVTLSCEQNLNHDAMYWYRQDPGQGLRLIYYSQIVNDFQKGDIAEGYSVSREKKESFPLTVTSAQKNPTAFYLCASSQGPTQNIQYFGAGTRLSVL.